What follows is one T cell receptor (beta chain) and its context. This entry comes from a study of T cells in Graves' hyperthyroidism and ophthalmopathy. J gave up 4 bases and V 5 bases, and 11 bases lay outside the gene matches. CDR1 is SGHTA, CDR2 FQGTGA, per germline. This CDR3 is 15 amino acids long. Researchers amplified the TCR beta CDR3 regions from RNA transcripts. A set of HTBI primers served as the primers for a first-round RT-PCR of the TCR CDR3. TCRdb ran MiXCR on the multiplex PCR reads and lists one entry per CDR3 protein. The sample lists about 420,000 distinct CDR3 sequences; about a sixth were seen once.

The rearrangement links TRBV7-3 to TRBJ2-7; 7 bases agree with TRBD1. Sequencing was done on a sample of blood. The clonotype originates from a woman under 30 with Graves' hyperthyroidism. CDR3 nucleotides: TGTGCCAGCAGCCCTCGACAGGGACCATCTTACGAGCAGTACTTC. The encoded protein is CASSPRQGPSYEQYF.